This T cell receptor (beta chain) appears in the sequencing data of a study of tumor-infiltrating lymphocytes in primary liver carcinoma. The CDR3 contains 13 residues. Per the germline V gene, CDR1 is SGHAT and CDR2 is FQNNGV. From around 18-30 mg of unsorted bulk tissue, DNA and RNA were co-extracted together. To note about this clonotype: Its target is not known. Relative to the germline gene, one junction end is altered; a read error may explain this.

Study findings and constraints: Tumor-adjacent and tumor-blood pairs showed less overlap than tumor region pairs.

Priming with a constant-region primer yielded TCR beta cDNA from around 0.45 ug total RNA. Investigators got TCR beta libraries out of three nested multiplex PCR rounds, done with slightly modified ARM-PCR. TRBV1-TRBV30 forward primers paired with a C-beta reverse primer drove the first two PCR rounds, about 10 cycles each. TCRdb used MiXCR to reprocess the multiplex PCR reads, holding one entry per CDR3 protein. The repertoire holds approximately 100,000 distinct CDR3 sequences, with about 62% as singletons. V and J are TRBV11-2 and TRBJ1-1; D is uncertain. The sequenced sample was liver tumor tissue from sampling region 2. Noted subset: tumor region T2, inferior pole. The TCR comes from a woman aged 60-75 years with primary liver carcinoma and hepatitis B virus infection. The CDR3 protein is CAISLGLNTEAFF. The DNA for the CDR3 is TGTGCCATCAGCCTCGGGCTGAACACAGAGGCTTTCTTT.